The clone carrying this T cell receptor beta chain appeared a few times. These data belong to a study of blood T cell repertoires in COVID-19. Overall study: Specimens from acute and convalescent COVID-19 originated in the United States, Italy and Spain.

Assignment of participants to cohorts was predicated upon participant-reported clinical history. The CDR3 totals 13 residues. V was shortened by 3 bases and J by 7 bases, with 10 bases between the two germline ends. Germline loops: CDR1 SGHNT, CDR2 YYREEE (reference sequence). How the authors handled the data: Reference gene primers were amplified, and this amplification served to estimate nucleated cell counts. The repertoire was sequenced with immunoSEQ multiplex PCR; TCRdb's copy has only in-frame clones and lacks some. V, J and clone size are those of that table, while D and trimming were read from the DNA. The repertoire holds a few hundred thousand clones, with about 90% as singletons.

The clonotype comes from a woman between 25 and 40 years old who had recovered from COVID-19. The sample was PBMCs or T cells enriched from blood (not recorded which). The chain recombines TRBV5-4 with TRBJ2-2; possible D gene TRBD2, 5 bases. In DNA form, the CDR3 reads TGTGCCAGCAGCTGGGGAGATTTCGGGGAGCTGTTTTTT. Residues: CASSWGDFGELFF.